The rows below give T cell receptor beta chains drawn from one sample of a study of cytomegalovirus exposure and HLA in healthy donors. The data were produced by immunoSEQ multiplex PCR, yet TCRdb's version contains in-frame clones alone and is incomplete. This table has some 180,000 clones, more than 75% appearing once. Sample: PBMCs. The receptors shown here come from a woman in her twenties or thirties in good health and CMV-seropositive. CDR3s include the opening cysteine and the closing phenylalanine or tryptophan. A D gene is named only where the DNA matches it firmly. Where a row states a size, it is once, few, many or the class of an expanded clone; other rows omit it.

size: .; J: TRBJ1-6; D: .; V: TRBV10-3; CDR3: CASRVGVDSGSPLHF; DNA: TGTGCCAGCCGGGTAGGCGTGGACTCGGGTTCACCCCTCCACTTT
size: .; J: TRBJ2-5; D: TRBD2; V: TRBV9; CDR3: CASSVGEGLATQYF; DNA: TGTGCCAGCAGCGTAGGGGAGGGTTTAGCGACCCAGTACTTC
size: .; J: TRBJ2-1; D: .; V: TRBV5-4; CDR3: CASSPEGAAANEQFF; DNA: TGTGCCAGCAGCCCGGAGGGGGCCGCAGCCAATGAGCAGTTCTTC
size: few; J: TRBJ1-4; D: TRBD1; V: TRBV28; CDR3: CASSPLGQGGGNEKLFF; DNA: TGTGCCAGCAGCCCCCTCGGGCAGGGGGGTGGTAATGAAAAACTGTTTTTT
size: .; J: TRBJ2-4; D: .; V: TRBV7-8; CDR3: CASSLGSNAKNIQYF; DNA: TGTGCCAGCAGCCTCGGGTCAAACGCCAAAAACATTCAGTACTTC
size: .; J: TRBJ1-1; D: .; V: TRBV7-9; CDR3: CASSLRGGTEAFF; DNA: TGTGCCAGCAGCTTACGGGGGGGCACTGAAGCTTTCTTT
size: .; J: TRBJ2-7; D: TRBD2; V: TRBV7-2; CDR3: CASSLDAGGAPREQYF; DNA: TGTGCCAGCAGCTTAGACGCGGGGGGCGCGCCACGAGAGCAGTACTTC
size: once; J: TRBJ2-7; D: .; V: TRBV9; CDR3: CASSGTKTGEQYF; DNA: TGTGCCAGCAGCGGAACTAAGACGGGAGAGCAGTACTTC
size: .; J: TRBJ1-2; D: TRBD1; V: TRBV10-3; CDR3: CAISEGQGHGYTF; DNA: TGTGCCATCAGTGAGGGACAGGGGCATGGCTACACCTTC
size: once; J: TRBJ2-1; D: TRBD1; V: TRBV4-3; CDR3: CASSQGTGAEQFF; DNA: TGCGCCAGCAGCCAAGGGACAGGGGCTGAGCAGTTCTTC
size: once; J: TRBJ2-4; D: .; V: TRBV15; CDR3: CATSRDRQGGIQYF; DNA: TGTGCCACCAGCAGAGATAGGCAGGGGGGCATTCAGTACTTC
size: .; J: TRBJ2-3; D: TRBD2; V: TRBV2; CDR3: CASTTSGGANTQYF; DNA: TGTGCCAGCACGACTAGCGGGGGGGCCAATACGCAGTATTTT
size: .; J: TRBJ2-7; D: .; V: TRBV4-3; CDR3: CASSQWGQTSYEQYF; DNA: TGCGCCAGCAGCCAATGGGGACAAACCTCCTACGAGCAGTACTTC
size: .; J: TRBJ2-7; D: .; V: TRBV9; CDR3: CASSAVYEQYF; DNA: TGTGCCAGCAGCGCCGTCTACGAGCAGTACTTC
size: .; J: TRBJ2-7; D: .; V: TRBV5-4; CDR3: CASSPPRAGVTGYEQYF; DNA: TGTGCCAGCAGCCCTCCCCGCGCAGGGGTAACGGGCTACGAGCAGTACTTC
size: .; J: TRBJ2-2; D: .; V: TRBV7-2; CDR3: CASSLNPGGFLGELFF; DNA: TGTGCCAGCAGCTTAAACCCCGGGGGTTTTCTCGGGGAGCTGTTTTTT
size: .; J: TRBJ2-3; D: .; V: TRBV9; CDR3: CASSVRTDTQYF; DNA: TGTGCCAGCAGCGTCCGTACAGATACGCAGTATTTT
size: .; J: TRBJ2-3; D: .; V: TRBV2; CDR3: CASTLGRTDTQYF; DNA: TGTGCCAGCACCCTAGGTCGTACAGATACGCAGTATTTT
size: .; J: TRBJ1-1; D: .; V: TRBV7-3; CDR3: CANSSGNTEAFF; DNA: TGTGCCAACAGCTCCGGGAACACTGAAGCTTTCTTT
size: .; J: TRBJ2-4; D: .; V: TRBV13; CDR3: CASRKVAENIQYF; DNA: TGTGCCAGCAGAAAGGTCGCGGAAAACATTCAGTACTTC
size: once; J: TRBJ2-1; D: TRBD1; V: TRBV5-4; CDR3: CASSPGQGTYNEQFF; DNA: TGTGCCAGCAGCCCCGGACAGGGCACTTACAATGAGCAGTTCTTC
size: .; J: TRBJ2-5; D: TRBD1; V: TRBV15; CDR3: CATSRGQGSKETQYF; DNA: TGTGCCACCAGCAGAGGACAGGGATCAAAAGAGACCCAGTACTTC
size: .; J: TRBJ1-1; D: TRBD1; V: TRBV10-1; CDR3: CASSVGGDGTEAFF; DNA: TGCGCCAGCAGTGTAGGGGGCGATGGTACTGAAGCTTTCTTT
size: .; J: TRBJ1-3; D: .; V: TRBV4-1; CDR3: CASSQVGRARNTIYF; DNA: TGCGCCAGCAGCCAAGTGGGCAGGGCGAGAAACACCATATATTTT
size: .; J: TRBJ2-2; D: TRBD1; V: TRBV4-1; CDR3: CASRTQSRDSLANTGELFF; DNA: TGCGCCAGCAGAACACAAAGCCGGGACAGTCTAGCGAACACCGGGGAGCTGTTTTTT
size: .; J: TRBJ2-3; D: .; V: TRBV4-3; CDR3: CASSQARGTDTQYF; DNA: TGCGCCAGCAGCCAAGCGAGAGGGACAGATACGCAGTATTTT
size: .; J: TRBJ1-1; D: TRBD1; V: TRBV18; CDR3: CASSPRGPTEAFF; DNA: TGTGCCAGCTCACCAAGGGGGCCCACTGAAGCTTTCTTT
size: .; J: TRBJ2-7; D: TRBD2; V: TRBV10-3; CDR3: CAIREEGIYEQYF; DNA: TGTGCCATCCGGGAGGAAGGTATCTACGAGCAGTACTTC
size: .; J: TRBJ1-2; D: TRBD1; V: TRBV5-1; CDR3: CASSPDRGPGYTF; DNA: TGCGCCAGCAGCCCGGACAGGGGGCCTGGCTACACCTTC
size: .; J: TRBJ2-3; D: .; V: TRBV5-1; CDR3: CASSLDGVADTQYF; DNA: TGCGCCAGCAGCTTGGACGGGGTGGCAGATACGCAGTATTTT
size: .; J: TRBJ2-5; D: TRBD1; V: TRBV10-3; CDR3: CAIRADRENQETQYF; DNA: TGTGCCATCAGAGCCGACAGGGAGAATCAAGAGACCCAGTACTTC
size: .; J: TRBJ2-5; D: .; V: TRBV15; CDR3: CATSGGEREQYF; DNA: TGTGCCACCAGCGGCGGCGAGAGGGAGCAGTACTTC
size: .; J: TRBJ2-1; D: .; V: TRBV18; CDR3: CASSPPTDYNEQFF; DNA: TGTGCCAGCTCACCACCAACAGACTACAATGAGCAGTTCTTC
size: once; J: TRBJ2-1; D: TRBD2; V: TRBV5-1; CDR3: CASSRNLAGGLNEQFF; DNA: TGCGCCAGCAGCAGGAACCTAGCGGGGGGCCTCAATGAGCAGTTCTTC
size: .; J: TRBJ2-1; D: TRBD2; V: TRBV11-3; CDR3: CASSLSSGGATYNEQFF; DNA: TGTGCCAGCAGCTTATCTAGCGGGGGGGCTACCTACAATGAGCAGTTCTTC
size: .; J: TRBJ1-5; D: .; V: TRBV6-6; CDR3: CASSPLAGSNQPQHF; DNA: TGTGCCAGCAGTCCCCTAGCGGGCAGCAATCAGCCCCAGCATTTT
size: .; J: TRBJ2-3; D: .; V: TRBV10-2; CDR3: CASSEGREGTDTQYF; DNA: TGCGCCAGCAGTGAAGGCCGGGAAGGCACAGATACGCAGTATTTT
size: many; J: TRBJ1-3; D: .; V: TRBV11-2; CDR3: CASSRGRGSSGNTIYF; DNA: TGTGCCAGCAGCCGGGGTCGAGGTTCCTCTGGAAACACCATATATTTT
size: .; J: TRBJ2-5; D: TRBD2; V: TRBV6-5; CDR3: CASSYSSLAGKETQYF; DNA: TGTGCCAGCAGTTACTCCTCCTTAGCGGGGAAAGAGACCCAGTACTTC
size: .; J: TRBJ2-5; D: TRBD1; V: TRBV5-1; CDR3: CASSLAGTDQETQYF; DNA: TGCGCCAGCAGCTTGGCAGGGACAGACCAAGAGACCCAGTACTTC
size: .; J: TRBJ2-5; D: TRBD2; V: TRBV30; CDR3: CAWSRGGGETQYF; DNA: TGTGCCTGGAGTCGGGGGGGTGGGGAGACCCAGTACTTC
size: .; J: TRBJ1-2; D: .; V: TRBV7-2; CDR3: CASSFRSVPGGYTF; DNA: TGTGCCAGCAGCTTCCGCTCCGTTCCGGGGGGCTACACCTTC